The clone carrying this T cell receptor (beta chain) was counted at least ten times. Uncontrolled infection, other autoimmune disease, pregnancy or lactation led to exclusion. The CDR3 consists of 18 residues. The V gene lost 2 bases and the J gene lost 0 bases, with 16 bases spanning the gap. Germline loops: CDR1 SEHNR, CDR2 FQNEAQ (reference sequence). Authors of the study amplified TCR beta CDR3 regions from RNA transcripts. TCR CDR3 underwent first-round RT-PCR with the HTBI primer set. One entry per CDR3 protein, called by TCRdb with MiXCR from the multiplex PCR reads. The sample carries around 300,000 distinct CDR3 sequences, 22% recorded once. The entry originates in a study of T cells in Graves' hyperthyroidism and ophthalmopathy.

The rearrangement joins TRBV7-9 to TRBJ2-2, with D possibly being TRBD2 (5 bases). Sample: blood. The receptor was derived from a man aged 25-45 years with Graves' ophthalmopathy. The CDR3 bases are TGTGCCAGCAGCTTAAGACGCGCGGAGCGGCCGAACACCGGGGAGCTGTTTTTT. It codes for CASSLRRAERPNTGELFF.